These T cell receptor beta chains were read from a single sample in a study of blood T cell repertoires in COVID-19. Using immunoSEQ multiplex PCR, the repertoire was profiled, and TCRdb retains in-frame clones only, with some absent. Of 55,000 to 70,000 clones listed, about 83% were seen once; the top ten hold approximately 20%. The sequenced sample consisted of peripheral blood. These receptors were collected from a human donor in a cohort sampled during active COVID-19. CDR3s include the opening cysteine and the closing phenylalanine or tryptophan. Fields, in order: clone size, V gene, J gene, D gene, CDR3 protein, CDR3 DNA. The D gene is left open where the match is weak. Clone size, where shown, is once, few, many, or a class for clones that have expanded.

>-|TRBV7-9|TRBJ2-2|-
CASSHIQGTSRAELFF
TGTGCCAGCAGCCACATTCAAGGGACTTCAAGAGCGGAGCTGTTTTTT
>-|TRBV5-4|TRBJ2-7|-
CASSPKDKFYEQYF
TGTGCCAGCAGCCCCAAGGACAAGTTCTACGAGCAGTACTTC
>-|TRBV11-3|TRBJ2-3|-
CASSLARGSTDTQYF
TGTGCCAGCAGCTTAGCTCGCGGGAGCACAGATACGCAGTATTTT
>-|TRBV30|TRBJ1-4|-
CAWRTEARDEKLFF
TGTGCCTGGAGGACTGAGGCGCGTGATGAAAAACTGTTTTTT
>-|TRBV28|TRBJ2-7|-
CASSVQGVEQYF
TGTGCCAGCAGTGTGCAGGGCGTCGAGCAGTACTTC
>once|TRBV5-1|TRBJ2-4|TRBD1
CASSLTGQAENIQYF
TGCGCCAGCAGCTTGACGGGACAGGCCGAAAACATTCAGTACTTC
>-|TRBV19|TRBJ2-3|-
CASSMGGASTDTQYF
TGTGCCAGTAGTATGGGTGGGGCGAGCACAGATACGCAGTATTTT
>-|TRBV29-1|TRBJ1-2|TRBD1
CSVVGQGGYGYTF
TGCAGCGTTGTCGGACAGGGAGGCTATGGCTACACCTTC
>-|TRBV4-2|TRBJ2-5|TRBD2
CASSRSSGRGQETQYF
TGTGCCAGCAGCCGGTCTAGCGGGAGGGGCCAAGAGACCCAGTACTTC
>-|TRBV5-6|TRBJ2-7|TRBD1
CASRIRQGAYEQYF
TGTGCCAGCAGGATCCGACAGGGGGCCTACGAGCAGTACTTC
>-|TRBV2|TRBJ2-7|-
CASSEVRPYEQYF
TGTGCCAGCAGTGAGGTGCGCCCCTACGAGCAGTACTTC
>few|TRBV18|TRBJ2-3|-
CASSRQTGTDTQYF
TGTGCCAGCTCTCGCCAGACAGGCACAGATACGCAGTATTTT
>-|TRBV28|TRBJ1-1|-
CASSTGQGVMNTEAFF
TGTGCCAGCAGCACCGGGCAGGGTGTAATGAACACTGAAGCTTTCTTT
>-|TRBV3-1/TRBV3-2|TRBJ2-7|TRBD2
CASSQGGRGAYEQYF
TGTGCCAGCAGCCAAGGCGGGAGGGGAGCCTACGAGCAGTACTTC
>-|TRBV7-2|TRBJ2-2|-
CASSLAGGPGELFF
TGTGCCAGCAGCTTAGCGGGGGGGCCCGGGGAGCTGTTTTTT
>-|TRBV2|TRBJ2-3|TRBD2
CASSSGGTDTQYF
TGTGCCAGCAGTAGCGGGGGCACAGATACGCAGTATTTT
>-|TRBV9|TRBJ2-2|TRBD2
CASSTSGRNTGELFF
TGTGCCAGCAGCACTAGCGGGAGGAACACCGGGGAGCTGTTTTTT
>-|TRBV10-1|TRBJ2-7|TRBD2
CASSESGSGDEQYF
TGCGCCAGCAGTGAGAGCGGGAGTGGGGACGAGCAGTACTTC
>-|TRBV28|TRBJ2-1|-
CASSPSGWSSYNEQFF
TGTGCCAGCAGTCCCTCCGGGTGGAGCTCCTACAATGAGCAGTTCTTC
>-|TRBV29-1|TRBJ2-3|TRBD1
CSVGYGTDPSTDTQYF
TGCAGCGTTGGGTACGGGACAGACCCTAGCACAGATACGCAGTATTTT
>-|TRBV6-5|TRBJ1-1|TRBD1
CASSGTGGGTEAFF
TGTGCCAGCAGCGGGACAGGGGGGGGCACTGAAGCTTTCTTT
>-|TRBV10-3|TRBJ2-7|-
CAINDRDWDSYEQYF
TGTGCCATCAACGACCGGGACTGGGACTCCTACGAGCAGTACTTC
>once|TRBV18|TRBJ2-3|TRBD2
CASSPIIRGRATDTQYF
TGTGCCAGCTCACCAATAATACGCGGGAGGGCCACAGATACGCAGTATTTT
>-|TRBV7-9|TRBJ2-5|TRBD2
CASSTGLAGQETQYF
TGTGCCAGCAGCACCGGACTAGCGGGCCAAGAGACCCAGTACTTC
>-|TRBV5-6|TRBJ1-5|TRBD1
CASSYGTGGNQPQHF
TGTGCCAGCAGCTATGGGACAGGGGGCAATCAGCCCCAGCATTTT
>-|TRBV6-5|TRBJ1-1|-
CASSYSIGASTEAFF
TGTGCCAGCAGTTACTCGATAGGGGCGAGCACTGAAGCTTTCTTT
>-|TRBV10-3|TRBJ2-2|-
CAIRDSNIGELFF
TGTGCCATCAGAGATTCCAACATCGGGGAGCTGTTTTTT